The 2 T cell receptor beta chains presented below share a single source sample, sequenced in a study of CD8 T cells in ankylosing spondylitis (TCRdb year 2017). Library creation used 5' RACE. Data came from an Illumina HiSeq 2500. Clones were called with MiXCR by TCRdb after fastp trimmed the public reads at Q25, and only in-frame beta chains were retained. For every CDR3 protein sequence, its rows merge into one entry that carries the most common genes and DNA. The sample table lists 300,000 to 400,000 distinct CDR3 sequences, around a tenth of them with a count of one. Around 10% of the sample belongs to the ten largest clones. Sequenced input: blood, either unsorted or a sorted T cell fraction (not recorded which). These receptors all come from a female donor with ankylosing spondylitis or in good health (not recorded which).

DNA for the CDR3: TGTGCCAGCAGTTTACAGGGGGCGCGCTCCTATAATTCACCCCTCCACTTT. It encodes CASSLQGARSYNSPLHF. This chain connects TRBV28 to TRBJ1-6; 8 nucleotides line up with TRBD1. CDR1 and CDR2 from the germline V gene are MDHEN and SYDVKM. J was trimmed by 0 bases and V by 2 bases; bases with no gene match: 3. The CDR3 has 17 amino acids. Based on the CDR3 plus reference TRBV28 and TRBJ1-6, the full variable domain is DVKVTQSSRYLVKRTGEKVFLECVQDMDHENMFWYRQDPGLGLRLIYFSYDVKMKEKGDIPEGYSVSREKKERFSLILESASTNQTSMYLCASSLQGARSYNSPLHFGNGTRLTVT.

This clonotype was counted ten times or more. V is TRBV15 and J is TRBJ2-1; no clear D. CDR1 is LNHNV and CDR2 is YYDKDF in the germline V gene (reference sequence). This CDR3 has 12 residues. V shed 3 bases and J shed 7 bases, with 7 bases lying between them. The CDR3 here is CATSRVGNEQFF. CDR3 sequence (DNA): TGTGCCACCAGCAGGGTGGGGAATGAGCAGTTCTTC.